One sample yielded the 5 T cell receptor beta chains listed below, sequenced in a study of vaccination and CD4 T cells after COVID-19. Documented treatment: roughly 10-day PBMC culture with coronavirus spike peptide pools or control peptides (ViraFEST assay). The Oncomine TCR Beta short-read assay was what sequenced the DNA obtained from cultured CD4+ T cells. TCRdb re-called the PCR reads through MiXCR, storing one row per CDR3 protein. The sample holds about 21,000 distinct CDR3 sequences, 48% seen once. Antigen specificity for these receptors is unknown. The sequences come from CD4+ T cells from blood, cultured in vitro, collected after SARS-CoV-2 vaccination. The receptors were sampled from a human donor who had recovered from COVID-19.

The genes are TRBV2 and TRBJ1-1; a weak D match, TRBD1 (5 bases). Germline CDR1 and CDR2: SNHLY and FYNNEI. This CDR3 is 15 amino acids long. The V gene lost 4 bases and the J gene lost 1 base, with 13 bases spanning the gap. CDR3 residues: CASSVGGTKNTEAFF. DNA for the CDR3: TGTGCCAGCAGTGTCGGGGGAACCAAGAACACTGAAGCTTTCTTT.

The chain joins TRBV6-1 to TRBJ1-5, with unresolved D. Trimming left V 6 bases short and J 5 bases short, with 8 bases between. The CDR3 is made up of 12 amino acids. In germline, CDR1 is MNHNS, CDR2 SASEGT. The CDR3 bases are TGTGCCAGCAGAGCCGGGGATCAGCCCCAGCATTTT. Translating it yields CASRAGDQPQHF.

The chain couples TRBV30 to TRBJ2-7, with D tentatively TRBD2 (7 bases). The germline CDR1 and CDR2 sequences are GTSNPN and SVGIG (reference sequence). V gave up 2 bases and J gave up 1 base, with 12 bases separating them. CDR3 length: 14 residues. The CDR3 spells CAWSLKGGSYEQYF. The CDR3 nucleotides read TGTGCCTGGAGTTTAAAGGGGGGGTCCTACGAGCAGTACTTC.

V is TRBV19 and J is TRBJ1-1, with D perhaps matching TRBD1 (5 bases). CDR3 size: 12 residues. Germline CDR1 LNHDA, CDR2 SQIVND (reference sequence). Trimming took 1 base from V and 11 from J, leaving 11 bases between them. CDR3 loop: CASSIAGSGAFF. CDR3 DNA: TGTGCCAGTAGTATAGCAGGGTCGGGGGCTTTCTTT. The full variable domain, in which reference TRBV19 and TRBJ1-1 provide the parts outside the CDR3, is DGGITQSPKYLFRKEGQNVTLSCEQNLNHDAMYWYRQDPGQGLRLIYYSQIVNDFQKGDIAEGYSVSREKKESFPLTVTSAQKNPTAFYLCASSIAGSGAFFGQGTRLTVV.

The J gene is TRBJ1-1, the V gene TRBV12-3 or TRBV12-4; TRBD1 agrees at 11 bases. V dropped 7 bases and J dropped 1; count of bases not matched to a gene: 11. The CDR3 is 17 residues long. As DNA, the CDR3 is TGTGCCAGCATCCTCCGGGACAGGGGGTATCGGAACACTGAAGCTTTCTTT. Its translation: CASILRDRGYRNTEAFF.